A single sample is the source of the 17 T cell receptor beta chains below, sequenced in a study of T cells expressing NK-cell markers. Following a re-call of the 5' RACE reads, TCRdb has one entry per CDR3 protein and lacks DNA. In all, the sample yields some 340,000 distinct CDR3 sequences. The sample comprised blood T cells: a sorted CD56 or NKG2C T cell subset, CD4+ or CD8+ T cells, or bulk PBMC T cells (not recorded which). The receptors stem from a man aged 18 to 69 in good health.

CDR3 loop: CASGLAVADTQYF. V and J are TRBV5-1 and TRBJ2-3; checking the TCRdb D call of TRBD2 is not possible without DNA. The germline CDR1 and CDR2 sequences are SGHRS and YFSETQ. CDR3 length: 13 amino acids.

The rearrangement joins TRBV7-9 to TRBJ2-7; TCRdb selects TRBD2, and the lack of DNA leaves this call unchecked. Germline lookup yields CDR1 SEHNR and CDR2 FQNEAQ (reference sequence). The CDR3 is made up of 15 amino acids. CDR3 residues: CASSHHGTTSYEQYF.

V gene TRBV6-2 or TRBV6-3 combines with J gene TRBJ2-5; without DNA, the TCRdb call of TRBD2 cannot be checked. Germline values: CDR1 MNHEY, CDR2 SVGEGT. The CDR3 has 16 residues. CDR3 loop: CASSYRGLAVEETQYF.

The chain has TRBV12-3 or TRBV12-4 and TRBJ1-2; TCRdb indicates TRBD1, and absent DNA this call remains unverified. This CDR3 comprises 12 residues. CDR3 protein: CASRPQGAGYTF.

The rearrangement uses TRBV5-1 and TRBJ2-1; checking the TCRdb D call of TRBD2 is not possible without DNA. CDR1 is SGHRS, CDR2 YFSETQ, per germline. The CDR3 runs to 16 residues. The CDR3 loop is CASSLGGTYAYNEQFF.

The chain recombines TRBV28 with TRBJ2-1; TCRdb lists TRBD1, though no DNA is available to test this call. There are 16 residues in the CDR3. The germline CDR1 and CDR2 sequences are MDHEN and SYDVKM. The CDR3 loop reads CASSLMTGGLYNEQFF.

The chain employs TRBV7-8 and TRBJ1-3; TCRdb picks TRBD1, but there is no DNA to check that call. From germline, CDR1 is SGHVS and CDR2 FQNEAQ. This CDR3 has 14 amino acids. The CDR3 is CATRQQSSGNTIYF.

V and J are TRBV5-1 and TRBJ1-1; TCRdb designates TRBD1, a call that cannot be tested without DNA. The germline V gene encodes CDR1 SGHRS and CDR2 YFSETQ. There are 15 residues in the CDR3. CDR3 region: CASSFNGQGDTEAFF. The whole variable domain, filled in from reference TRBV5-1 and TRBJ1-1, reads KAGVTQTPRYLIKTRGQQVTLSCSPISGHRSVSWYQQTPGQGLQFLFEYFSETQRNKGNFPGRFSGRQFSNSRSEMNVSTLELGDSALYLCASSFNGQGDTEAFFGQGTRLTVV.

V usage is TRBV4-1 and J usage is TRBJ1-1; the D gene TCRdb calls, TRBD1, cannot be checked with no DNA. This CDR3 region has 16 residues. Germline CDR1 reads MGHRA; CDR2 reads YSYEKL. The CDR3 sequence is CASSQDGAAGNTEAFF.

V gene TRBV30 combines with J gene TRBJ2-5; as DNA is missing, the TRBD1 call by TCRdb cannot be tested. Germline V gene data show CDR1 as GTSNPN and CDR2 as SVGIG (reference sequence). The CDR3 is 15 amino acids. This CDR3 reads CAWSVVRGAGETQYF. The full variable domain, in which reference TRBV30 and TRBJ2-5 provide the parts outside the CDR3, is SQTIHQWPATLVQPVGSPLSLECTVEGTSNPNLYWYRQAAGRGLQLLFYSVGIGQISSEVPQNLSASRPQDRQFILSSKKLLLSDSGFYLCAWSVVRGAGETQYFGPGTRLLVL.

V and J are TRBV20-1 and TRBJ2-7; as DNA is missing, the TRBD2 call by TCRdb cannot be tested. Germline CDR1 is DFQATT and CDR2 is SNEGSKA (reference sequence). This CDR3 has 13 amino acids. The CDR3 sequence is CSARLAGSYEQYF.

The chain joins TRBV5-1 to TRBJ2-7; the D call from TCRdb, TRBD2, cannot be confirmed without DNA. CDR1 and CDR2 from the germline V gene are SGHRS and YFSETQ. There are 15 residues in the CDR3. The CDR3 protein is CASSLQGGPAYEQYF.

The chain uses TRBV12-3 or TRBV12-4 and TRBJ2-3; TCRdb outputs TRBD1, but without DNA this stays unchecked. The CDR3 runs to 14 residues. CDR3 sequence reads: CASSFAGVTDTQYF.

The chain combines TRBV27 with TRBJ2-1; TCRdb's D gene call, TRBD2, goes unchecked for lack of DNA. The CDR3 spans 19 residues. Germline loops: CDR1 MNHEY, CDR2 SMNVEV (reference sequence). The CDR3 here is CASSSPWAASGGAYNEQFF.

V gene TRBV11-2 combines with J gene TRBJ2-3; the D call from TCRdb, TRBD2, cannot be confirmed without DNA. The CDR3 spans 19 residues. Germline CDR1 and CDR2: SGHAT and FQNNGV. This CDR3 reads CASSSPPGSGGAVGDTQYF.

This rearrangement joins TRBV6-1 to TRBJ1-1; TCRdb designates TRBD1, a call that cannot be tested without DNA. The CDR3 loop spans 16 amino acids. Germline loops: CDR1 MNHNS, CDR2 SASEGT. CDR3 sequence reads: CASSEVSRGMNTEAFF.

The chain is built from TRBV6-1 and TRBJ2-1; without DNA, the TCRdb call of TRBD2 cannot be checked. This CDR3 contains 14 residues. Per the germline V gene, CDR1 is MNHNS and CDR2 is SASEGT. The CDR3 protein is CASTLLAGHNEQFF.